The 9 T cell receptor beta chains listed next were all sequenced from one sample in a study of blood T cells in healthy people across ages. A J-beta primer mix and a sample-barcoded 5' primer were used in a second PCR of roughly 7 to 12 cycles. One entry per CDR3 protein, called by TCRdb with MiXCR from the 5' RACE reads. The sample includes around 780,000 distinct CDR3 sequences, around a quarter of them seen just once. These data were also filed under a second study, of T cells of mothers and their children.

The sample was blood. The receptors were gathered from a boy aged 5-17 years in good health.

This clonotype has only a few counts. The chain uses TRBV7-2 and TRBJ2-1; the match to TRBD2 covers 8 bases. After removal of 11 bases from V and 7 bases from J, the junction contained 7 bases not matched to a gene. The CDR3 loop spans 12 amino acids. Germline V CDR1 and CDR2: SGHTA, FQGNSA. For the CDR3, the DNA is TGTGCCTCGGGGGGGGTTGGAAATGAGCAGTTCTTC. Translating it yields CASGGVGNEQFF. Looking up the rest from reference TRBV7-2 and TRBJ2-1 gives the full variable domain: GAGVSQSPSNKVTEKGKDVELRCDPISGHTALYWYRQSLGQGLEFLIYFQGNSAPDKSGLPSDRFSAERTGGSVSTLTIQRTQQEDSAVYLCASGGVGNEQFFGPGTRLTVL.

The chain couples TRBV19 to TRBJ2-1; weak D call: TRBD1 (6 bases). CDR1 is LNHDA, CDR2 SQIVND, per germline (reference sequence). Deletions cut 6 bases from V and 5 bases from J, with 11 bases between. The CDR3 is made up of 13 amino acids. The CDR3 nucleotides read TGTGCCAGTAGGGAGGACAGAGACAATGAGCAGTTCTTC. Amino acids: CASREDRDNEQFF. Using reference TRBV19 and TRBJ2-1 for the parts outside the CDR3, the full variable domain is DGGITQSPKYLFRKEGQNVTLSCEQNLNHDAMYWYRQDPGQGLRLIYYSQIVNDFQKGDIAEGYSVSREKKESFPLTVTSAQKNPTAFYLCASREDRDNEQFFGPGTRLTVL.

The V call is TRBV30, the J call TRBJ2-4; D tentatively fits TRBD1 or TRBD2 (5 bases each). The V end was cut by 2 bases, the J end by 1 base, with 9 bases between. The CDR3 sequence is 14 residues long. The germline V gene has CDR1 GTSNPN and CDR2 SVGIG (reference sequence). The CDR3 region is CAWSPGTAKNIQYF. CDR3 nucleotides: TGTGCCTGGAGTCCAGGGACGGCCAAAAACATTCAGTACTTC.

The chain is built from TRBV7-9 and TRBJ2-5; D tentatively reads TRBD1 or TRBD2 (6 bases each). The CDR3 runs 14 residues. Germline V gene sequence: CDR1 SEHNR, CDR2 FQNEAQ (reference sequence). V was trimmed by 5 bases and J by 3 bases, leaving 13 bases between them. CDR3 loop: CASSPWGAEETQYF. As DNA, the CDR3 is TGTGCCAGCAGCCCGTGGGGGGCCGAAGAGACCCAGTACTTC.

The chain is built from TRBV6-2 or TRBV6-3 and TRBJ2-5; no definite D call. The assigned J gene may be wrong: the sequence end matches TRBJ2-1 better. Germline V CDR1 and CDR2: MNHEY, SVGEGT. This CDR3 spans 15 amino acids. CDR3 coding DNA: TGTGCCAGCAGTTACTCGCGATCAGGATACAATGAGCAGTTCTTC. It yields the protein CASSYSRSGYNEQFF.

The CDR3 coding sequence is TGTGCCAGCAGTGACCGCCGGGACGCCAATTCACCCCTCCACTTT. Encoded protein: CASSDRRDANSPLHF. The rearrangement uses TRBV6-4 and TRBJ1-6; possible D gene TRBD1, 5 bases. V lost 2 bases and J 7 bases, leaving 12 bases between the germline ends. Germline V lookup: CDR1 MRHNA, CDR2 SNTAGT. The CDR3 length is 15 residues.

The CDR3 sequence: CASSQDWGDKNIQYF. The CDR3 DNA follows: TGCGCCAGCAGCCAAGATTGGGGAGACAAAAACATTCAGTACTTC. The chain carries TRBV4-3 and TRBJ2-4; TRBD2 is a possible D gene (5 bases). Per germline, CDR1 LGHNA and CDR2 YSLEER. The CDR3 runs to 15 residues. V shed 0 bases and J shed 3 bases, with 9 bases lying between them.

The DNA for the CDR3 is TGTGCCAGCAGCGAACAGGGAAGAACTAATGAAAAACTGTTTTTT. This translates into CASSEQGRTNEKLFF. The chain joins TRBV11-2 to TRBJ1-4; D perhaps matches TRBD1 (6 bases). Trimming removed 5 bases from V and 1 base from J, with 11 bases in between. The CDR3 consists of 15 residues. Germline V gene data show CDR1 as SGHAT and CDR2 as FQNNGV.

V usage is TRBV15 and J usage is TRBJ1-2; D might be TRBD1 (6 bases). Trimming took off 0 bases at V and 4 bases at J, with 24 bases between the two ends. This CDR3 is 19 amino acids long. Germline CDR1 reads LNHNV; CDR2 reads YYDKDF (reference sequence). The CDR3 sequence is CATSRDLGHEIRISYGYTF. As DNA, the CDR3 is TGTGCCACCAGCAGAGATTTGGGACATGAGATAAGGATTAGCTATGGCTACACCTTC.